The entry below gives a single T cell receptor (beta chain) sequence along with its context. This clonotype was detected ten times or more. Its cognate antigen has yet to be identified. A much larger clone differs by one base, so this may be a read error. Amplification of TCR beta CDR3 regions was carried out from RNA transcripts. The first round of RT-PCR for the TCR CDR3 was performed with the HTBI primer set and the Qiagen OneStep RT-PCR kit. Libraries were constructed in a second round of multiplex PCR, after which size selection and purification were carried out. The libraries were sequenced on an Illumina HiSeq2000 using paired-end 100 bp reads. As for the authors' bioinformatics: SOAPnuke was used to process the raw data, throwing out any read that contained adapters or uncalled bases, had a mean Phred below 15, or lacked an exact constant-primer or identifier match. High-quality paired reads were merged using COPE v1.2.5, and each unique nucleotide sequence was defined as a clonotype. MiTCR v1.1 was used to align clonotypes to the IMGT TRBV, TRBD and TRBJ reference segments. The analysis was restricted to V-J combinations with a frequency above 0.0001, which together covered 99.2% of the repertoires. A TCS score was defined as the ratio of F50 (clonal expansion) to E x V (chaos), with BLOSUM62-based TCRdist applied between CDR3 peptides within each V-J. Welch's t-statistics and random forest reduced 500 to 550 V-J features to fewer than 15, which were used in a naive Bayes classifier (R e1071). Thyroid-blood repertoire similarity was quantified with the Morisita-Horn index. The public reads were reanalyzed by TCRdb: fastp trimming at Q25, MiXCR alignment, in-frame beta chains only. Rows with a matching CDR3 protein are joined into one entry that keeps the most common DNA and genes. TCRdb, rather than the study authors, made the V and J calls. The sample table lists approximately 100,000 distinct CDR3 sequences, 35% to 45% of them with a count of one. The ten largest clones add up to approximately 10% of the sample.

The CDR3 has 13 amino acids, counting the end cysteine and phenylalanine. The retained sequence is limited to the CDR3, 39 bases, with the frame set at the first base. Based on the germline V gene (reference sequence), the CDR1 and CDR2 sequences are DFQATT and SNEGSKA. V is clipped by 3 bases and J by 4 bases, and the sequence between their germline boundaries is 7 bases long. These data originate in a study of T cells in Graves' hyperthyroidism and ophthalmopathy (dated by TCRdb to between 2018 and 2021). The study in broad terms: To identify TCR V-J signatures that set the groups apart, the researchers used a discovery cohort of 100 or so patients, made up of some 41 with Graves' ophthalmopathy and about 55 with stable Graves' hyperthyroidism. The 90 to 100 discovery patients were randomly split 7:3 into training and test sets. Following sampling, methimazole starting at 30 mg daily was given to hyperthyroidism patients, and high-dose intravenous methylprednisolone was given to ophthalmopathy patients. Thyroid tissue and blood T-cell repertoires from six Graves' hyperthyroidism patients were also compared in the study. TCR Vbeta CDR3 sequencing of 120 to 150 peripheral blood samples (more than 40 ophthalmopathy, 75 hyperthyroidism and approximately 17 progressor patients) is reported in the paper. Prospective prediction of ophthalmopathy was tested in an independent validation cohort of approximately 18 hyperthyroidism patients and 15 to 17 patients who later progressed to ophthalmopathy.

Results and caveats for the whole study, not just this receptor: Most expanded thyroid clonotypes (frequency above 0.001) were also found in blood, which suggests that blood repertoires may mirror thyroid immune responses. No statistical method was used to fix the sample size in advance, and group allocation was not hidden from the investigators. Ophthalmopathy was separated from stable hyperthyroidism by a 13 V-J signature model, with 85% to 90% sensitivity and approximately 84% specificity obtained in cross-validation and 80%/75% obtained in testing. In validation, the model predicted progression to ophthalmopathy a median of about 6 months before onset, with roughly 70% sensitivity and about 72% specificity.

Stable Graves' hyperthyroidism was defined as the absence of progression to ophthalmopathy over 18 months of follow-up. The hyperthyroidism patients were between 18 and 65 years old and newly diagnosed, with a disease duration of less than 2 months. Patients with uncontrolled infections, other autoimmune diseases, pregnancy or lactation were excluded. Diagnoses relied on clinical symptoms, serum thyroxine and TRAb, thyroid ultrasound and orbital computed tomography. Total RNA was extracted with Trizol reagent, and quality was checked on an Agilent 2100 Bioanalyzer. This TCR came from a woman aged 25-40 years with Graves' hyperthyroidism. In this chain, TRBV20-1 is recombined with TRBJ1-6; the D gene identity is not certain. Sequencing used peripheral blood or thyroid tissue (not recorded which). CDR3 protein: CSASEAYNSPLHF. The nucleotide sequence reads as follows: TGCAGTGCTAGTGAAGCTTATAATTCACCCCTCCACTTT.